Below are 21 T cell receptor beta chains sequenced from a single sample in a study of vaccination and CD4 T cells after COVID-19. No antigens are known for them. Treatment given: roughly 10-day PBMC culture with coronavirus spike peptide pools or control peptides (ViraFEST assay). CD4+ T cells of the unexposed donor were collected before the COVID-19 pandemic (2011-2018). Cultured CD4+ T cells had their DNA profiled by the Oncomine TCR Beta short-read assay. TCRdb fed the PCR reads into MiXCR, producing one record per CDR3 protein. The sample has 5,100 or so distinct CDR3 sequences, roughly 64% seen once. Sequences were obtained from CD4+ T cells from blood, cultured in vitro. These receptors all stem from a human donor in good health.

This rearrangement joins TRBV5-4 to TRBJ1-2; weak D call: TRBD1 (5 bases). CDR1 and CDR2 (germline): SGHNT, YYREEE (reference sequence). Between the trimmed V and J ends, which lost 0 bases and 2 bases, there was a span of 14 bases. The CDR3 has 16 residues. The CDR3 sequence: CASSLAGGSPNYGYTF. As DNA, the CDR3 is TGTGCCAGCAGCTTGGCCGGGGGGTCCCCGAACTATGGCTACACCTTC.

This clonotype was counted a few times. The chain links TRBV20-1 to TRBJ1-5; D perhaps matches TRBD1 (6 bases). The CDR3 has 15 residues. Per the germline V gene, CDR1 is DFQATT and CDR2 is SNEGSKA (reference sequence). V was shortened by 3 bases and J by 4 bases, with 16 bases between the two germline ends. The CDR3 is CSARAPQGLNQPQHF. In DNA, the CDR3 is TGCAGTGCTAGGGCACCCCAGGGGCTTAATCAGCCCCAGCATTTT.

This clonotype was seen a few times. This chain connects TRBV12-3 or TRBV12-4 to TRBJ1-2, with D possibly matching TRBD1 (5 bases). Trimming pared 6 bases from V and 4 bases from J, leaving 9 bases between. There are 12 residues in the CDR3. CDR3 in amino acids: CASRGDPYGYTF. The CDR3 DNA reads TGTGCCAGCAGAGGGGATCCCTATGGCTACACCTTC.

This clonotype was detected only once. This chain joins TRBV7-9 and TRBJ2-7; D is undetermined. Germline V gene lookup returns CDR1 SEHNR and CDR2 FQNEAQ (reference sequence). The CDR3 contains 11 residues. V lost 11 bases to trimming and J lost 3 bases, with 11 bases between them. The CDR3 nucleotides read TGTGCCGCGGAGAGATACTACGAGCAGTACTTC. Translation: CAAERYYEQYF.

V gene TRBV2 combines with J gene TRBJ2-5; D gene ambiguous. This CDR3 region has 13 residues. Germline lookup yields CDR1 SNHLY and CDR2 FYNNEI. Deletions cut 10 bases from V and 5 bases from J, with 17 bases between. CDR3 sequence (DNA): TGTGCCACCTCACCCCACCCTCAGGAGACCCAGTACTTC. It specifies CATSPHPQETQYF.

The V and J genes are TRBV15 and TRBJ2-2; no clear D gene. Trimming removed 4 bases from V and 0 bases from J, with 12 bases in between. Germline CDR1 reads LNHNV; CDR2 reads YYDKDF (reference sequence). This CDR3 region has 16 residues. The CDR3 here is CATSTRTVSNTGELFF. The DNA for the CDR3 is TGTGCCACCAGCACGAGGACGGTTTCGAACACCGGGGAGCTGTTTTTT.

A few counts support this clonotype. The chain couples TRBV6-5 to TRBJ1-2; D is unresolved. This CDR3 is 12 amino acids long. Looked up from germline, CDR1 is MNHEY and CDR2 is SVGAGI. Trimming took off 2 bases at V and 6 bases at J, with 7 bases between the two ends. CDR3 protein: CASSYLEDGYTF. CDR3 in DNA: TGTGCCAGCAGTTACCTAGAAGATGGCTACACCTTC.

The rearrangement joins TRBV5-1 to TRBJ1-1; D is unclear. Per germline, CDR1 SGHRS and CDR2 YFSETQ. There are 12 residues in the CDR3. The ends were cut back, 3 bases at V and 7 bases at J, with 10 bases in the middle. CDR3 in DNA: TGCGCCAGCAGCTCTGGCACTGGTGAAGCTTTCTTT. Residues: CASSSGTGEAFF.

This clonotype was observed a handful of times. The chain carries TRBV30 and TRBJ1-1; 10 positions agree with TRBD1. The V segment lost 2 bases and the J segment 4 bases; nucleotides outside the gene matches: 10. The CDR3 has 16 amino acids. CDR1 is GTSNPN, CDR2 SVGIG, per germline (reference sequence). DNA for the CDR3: TGTGCCTGGAGTAGATGGACAGGGGGTACGGGCACTGAAGCTTTCTTT. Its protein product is CAWSRWTGGTGTEAFF.

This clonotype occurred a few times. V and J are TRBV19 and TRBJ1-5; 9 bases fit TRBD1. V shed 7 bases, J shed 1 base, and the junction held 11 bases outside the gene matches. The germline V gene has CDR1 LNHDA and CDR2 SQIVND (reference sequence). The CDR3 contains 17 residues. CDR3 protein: CASNRGQGPVSNQPQHF. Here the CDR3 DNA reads TGTGCCAGTAACAGGGGACAGGGTCCCGTCAGCAATCAGCCCCAGCATTTT.

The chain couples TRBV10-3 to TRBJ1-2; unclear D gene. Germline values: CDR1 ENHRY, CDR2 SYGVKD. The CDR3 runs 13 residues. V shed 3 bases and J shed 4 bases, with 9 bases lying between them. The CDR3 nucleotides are TGTGCCATCAGTGACGTGGGCAGCTATGGCTACACCTTC. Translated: CAISDVGSYGYTF.

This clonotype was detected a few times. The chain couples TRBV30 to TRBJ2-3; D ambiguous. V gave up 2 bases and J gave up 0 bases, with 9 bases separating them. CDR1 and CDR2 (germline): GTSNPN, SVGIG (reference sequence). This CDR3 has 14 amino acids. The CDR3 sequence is CAWSLSSSTDTQYF. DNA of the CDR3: TGTGCCTGGAGTTTAAGCTCTAGCACAGATACGCAGTATTTT.

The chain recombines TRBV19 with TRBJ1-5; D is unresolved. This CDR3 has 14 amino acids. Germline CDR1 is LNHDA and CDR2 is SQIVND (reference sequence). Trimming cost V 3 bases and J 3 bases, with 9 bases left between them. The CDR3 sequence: CASSIVGYNQPQHF. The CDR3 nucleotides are TGTGCCAGTAGTATCGTTGGGTACAATCAGCCCCAGCATTTT.

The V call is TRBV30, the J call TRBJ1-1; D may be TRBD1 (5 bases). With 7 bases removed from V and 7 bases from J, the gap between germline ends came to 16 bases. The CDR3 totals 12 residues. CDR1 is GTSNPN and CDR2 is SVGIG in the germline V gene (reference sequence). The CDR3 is CAYDIWGGEAFF. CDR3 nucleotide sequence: TGTGCCTACGACATCTGGGGCGGTGAAGCTTTCTTT.

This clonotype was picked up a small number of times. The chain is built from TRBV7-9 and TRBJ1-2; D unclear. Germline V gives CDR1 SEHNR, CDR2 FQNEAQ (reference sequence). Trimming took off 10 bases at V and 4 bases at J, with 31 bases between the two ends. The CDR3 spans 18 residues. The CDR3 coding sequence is TGTGCCACCCACCTTTATAACCTAACCCGAAAAGGCCCCTATGGCTACACCTTC. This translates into CATHLYNLTRKGPYGYTF. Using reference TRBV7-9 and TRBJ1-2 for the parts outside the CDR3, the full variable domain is DTGVSQNPRHKITKRGQNVTFRCDPISEHNRLYWYRQTLGQGPEFLTYFQNEAQLEKSRLLSDRFSAERPKGSFSTLEIQRTEQGDSAMYLCATHLYNLTRKGPYGYTFGSGTRLTVV.

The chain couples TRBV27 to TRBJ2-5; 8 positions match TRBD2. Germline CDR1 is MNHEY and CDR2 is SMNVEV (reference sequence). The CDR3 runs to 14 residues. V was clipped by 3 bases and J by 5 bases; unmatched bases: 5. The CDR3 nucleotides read TGTGCCAGCAGTTTGATGGGCGGGGGGGAGACCCAGTACTTC. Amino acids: CASSLMGGGETQYF.

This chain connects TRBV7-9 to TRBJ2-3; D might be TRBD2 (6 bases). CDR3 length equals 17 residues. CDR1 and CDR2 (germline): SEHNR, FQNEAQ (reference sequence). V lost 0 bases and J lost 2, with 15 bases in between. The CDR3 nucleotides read TGTGCCAGCAGCTTAGCCCTGGATAGCGGATTCACAGATACGCAGTATTTT. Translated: CASSLALDSGFTDTQYF.

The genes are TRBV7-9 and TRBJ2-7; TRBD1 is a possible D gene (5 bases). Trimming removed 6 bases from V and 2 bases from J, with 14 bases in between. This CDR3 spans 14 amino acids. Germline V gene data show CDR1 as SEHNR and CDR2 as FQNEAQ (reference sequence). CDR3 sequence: CASSSTVTAYEQYF. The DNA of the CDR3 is TGTGCCAGCAGTTCGACAGTGACAGCCTACGAGCAGTACTTC.

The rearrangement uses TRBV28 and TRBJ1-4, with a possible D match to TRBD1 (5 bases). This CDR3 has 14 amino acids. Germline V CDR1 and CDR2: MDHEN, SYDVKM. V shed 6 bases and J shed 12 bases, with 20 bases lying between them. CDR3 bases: TGTGCCAGCAGCGACAGTTCTCGGATCGGGGAACTGTTTTTT. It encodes CASSDSSRIGELFF.

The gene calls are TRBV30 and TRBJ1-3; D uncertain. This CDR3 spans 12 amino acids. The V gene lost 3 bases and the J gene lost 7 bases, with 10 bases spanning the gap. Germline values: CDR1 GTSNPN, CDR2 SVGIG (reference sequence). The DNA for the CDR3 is TGTGCCTGGAGCGACACCCGGAACACCATATATTTT. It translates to CAWSDTRNTIYF.

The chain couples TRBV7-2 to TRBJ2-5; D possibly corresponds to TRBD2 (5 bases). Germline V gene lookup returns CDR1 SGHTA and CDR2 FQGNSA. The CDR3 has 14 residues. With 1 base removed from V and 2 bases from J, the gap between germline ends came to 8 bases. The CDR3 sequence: CASSLVPGQETQYF. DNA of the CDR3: TGTGCCAGCAGCTTAGTTCCGGGGCAAGAGACCCAGTACTTC. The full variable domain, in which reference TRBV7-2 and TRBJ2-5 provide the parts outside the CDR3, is GAGVSQSPSNKVTEKGKDVELRCDPISGHTALYWYRQSLGQGLEFLIYFQGNSAPDKSGLPSDRFSAERTGGSVSTLTIQRTQQEDSAVYLCASSLVPGQETQYFGPGTRLLVL.